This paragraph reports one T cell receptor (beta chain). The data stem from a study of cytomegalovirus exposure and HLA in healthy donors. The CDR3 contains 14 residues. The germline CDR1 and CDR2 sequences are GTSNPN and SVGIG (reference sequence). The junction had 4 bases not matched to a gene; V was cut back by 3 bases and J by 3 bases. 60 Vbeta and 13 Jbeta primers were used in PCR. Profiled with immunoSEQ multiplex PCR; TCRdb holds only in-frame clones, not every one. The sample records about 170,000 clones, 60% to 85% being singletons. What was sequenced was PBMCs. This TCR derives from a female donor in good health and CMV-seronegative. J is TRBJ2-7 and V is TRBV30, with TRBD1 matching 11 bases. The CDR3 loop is CAWSQGTGGYEQYF. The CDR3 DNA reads TGTGCCTGGAGCCAAGGGACAGGGGGCTACGAGCAGTACTTC.